Listed below are T cell receptor beta chains from one sample, sequenced in a study of sequential checkpoint blockade in melanoma. The protocol was immunoSEQ multiplex PCR, while the TCRdb copy is restricted to in-frame clones and leaves out a portion. This sample has 9,500 to 13,000 clones, with 60% to 75% found just once. Sequenced here: CD8+ T cells sorted from blood (inferred from file names), sampled from a patient given nivolumab and ipilimumab in sequence. These TCRs come from a human donor with melanoma. The CDR3 runs from the conserved cysteine through the conserved F or W. D genes are given only for firm matches. Clone size is not always given. Where it is, it says once, few, many or a class for expanded clones.

TRBV25-1	-	TRBD2	TRBJ2-2	CASSGGPLAGAGTGELFF	TGTGCCAGCAGTGGAGGTCCGCTAGCGGGAGCGGGCACCGGGGAGCTGTTTTTT
TRBV27	-	-	TRBJ2-7	CASSFQQGFPYEQYF	TGTGCCAGCAGTTTCCAACAGGGATTCCCCTACGAGCAGTACTTC
TRBV27	-	-	TRBJ2-2	CASSLRQGSRELFF	TGTGCCAGCAGTTTAAGGCAGGGGAGCCGGGAGCTGTTTTTT
TRBV29-1	-	-	TRBJ1-3	CSVSGTGNTIYF	TGCAGCGTTTCCGGGACTGGAAACACCATATATTTT
TRBV6-1	-	TRBD1	TRBJ1-5	CASTEGQGSQPQHF	TGTGCCAGCACCGAAGGACAGGGAAGTCAGCCCCAGCATTTT
TRBV5-1	-	-	TRBJ2-1	CASSLQGVPPLYYNEQFF	TGCGCCAGCAGCTTACAGGGAGTCCCACCTCTCTACTACAATGAGCAGTTCTTC
TRBV7-9	few	-	TRBJ1-5	CATTAGGFGQPQHF	TGTGCCACCACAGCGGGAGGCTTCGGGCAGCCCCAGCATTTT
TRBV30	few	TRBD1	TRBJ1-5	CAWSLDRASNQPQHF	TGTGCCTGGAGTCTTGACAGGGCCAGCAATCAGCCCCAGCATTTT
TRBV5-6	-	TRBD1	TRBJ2-5	CASSRQGWKTQYF	TGTGCCAGCAGCCGACAGGGGTGGAAGACCCAGTACTTC
TRBV9	-	TRBD2	TRBJ2-2	CASSPGTMNTGELFF	TGTGCCAGCTCCCCGGGGACTATGAACACCGGGGAGCTGTTTTTT